The 26 T cell receptor beta chains presented below share a single source sample, sequenced in a study of cytomegalovirus exposure and HLA in healthy donors. Data came from immunoSEQ multiplex PCR; TCRdb stores just in-frame clones and leaves some out. This table holds about 140,000 clones, just under 85% found once. The sample taken for sequencing was PBMCs. These receptors originate from a woman in her 30s in good health and CMV-seronegative.

The genes are TRBV5-5 and TRBJ2-7, with D possibly TRBD2 on 6 matching bases. Germline assignment: CDR1 SGHKS and CDR2 YYEKEE (reference sequence). The ends were cut back, 5 bases at V and 2 bases at J, with 17 bases in the middle. The CDR3 length is 15 residues. The CDR3 coding sequence is TGTGCCAGCAGTCCGTTCGGGGGTGGGACCTACGAGCAGTACTTC. Amino acids: CASSPFGGGTYEQYF.

The chain joins TRBV4-1 to TRBJ2-3; D is undetermined. Per germline, CDR1 MGHRA and CDR2 YSYEKL. V lost 0 bases, J lost 10 bases, and 11 bases lay in between. There are 13 residues in the CDR3. CDR3 region: CASSQESRTSQYF. CDR3 coding DNA: TGCGCCAGCAGCCAAGAATCTCGTACTTCGCAGTATTTT.

This clone was seen more than once but under ten times. The J gene is TRBJ1-2, the V gene TRBV6-5, with D perhaps TRBD1 (6 bases). The CDR3 is 15 amino acids. CDR1 and CDR2 (germline): MNHEY, SVGAGI. V shed 4 bases and J shed 5 bases, with 17 bases lying between them. In DNA form, the CDR3 reads TGTGCCAGCAGTTCGATTTGGCAGGGGAGATATGGCTACACCTTC. Protein: CASSSIWQGRYGYTF.

The chain carries TRBV25-1 and TRBJ2-2; 8 nucleotides align to TRBD2. Trimming removed 5 bases from V and 3 bases from J; junction bases left unmatched: 5. Germline loops: CDR1 MGHDK, CDR2 SYGVNS. The CDR3 consists of 15 residues. The CDR3 sequence is CASSSGGPYTGELFF. Here the CDR3 DNA reads TGTGCCAGCAGTTCGGGGGGGCCGTACACCGGGGAGCTGTTTTTT. Supplemented by reference TRBV25-1 and TRBJ2-2, the full variable domain reads EADIYQTPRYLVIGTGKKITLECSQTMGHDKMYWYQQDPGMELHLIHYSYGVNSTEKGDLSSESTVSRIRTEHFPLTLESARPSHTSQYLCASSSGGPYTGELFFGEGSRLTVL.

This chain joins TRBV19 and TRBJ1-2; D gene uncertain. This CDR3 has 13 residues. Germline assignment: CDR1 LNHDA and CDR2 SQIVND (reference sequence). V lost 4 bases, J lost 8 bases, and 14 bases lay in between. The CDR3 DNA is TGTGCCAGTAGTAGCGGCATTGGGTGGGGCTACACCTTC. It codes for CASSSGIGWGYTF.

The rearrangement joins TRBV2 to TRBJ1-5; D is undetermined. The CDR3 runs 17 residues. Germline V gene lookup returns CDR1 SNHLY and CDR2 FYNNEI. The ends were cut back, 10 bases at V and 4 bases at J, with 26 bases in the middle. DNA for the CDR3: TGTGCCAACAAAAGGATCCAGGCAAGCCGGCTAAATCAGCCCCAGCATTTT. Its translation: CANKRIQASRLNQPQHF.

The chain links TRBV9 to TRBJ2-7; a possible D gene is TRBD1 (6 bases). V lost 3 bases to trimming and J lost 6 bases, with 16 bases between them. The CDR3 length is 14 residues. Germline lookup yields CDR1 SGDLS and CDR2 YYNGEE. The CDR3 is CASSALQGFSEQYF. CDR3 sequence (DNA): TGTGCCAGCAGCGCCCTACAGGGATTTTCCGAGCAGTACTTC.

This chain links TRBV11-2 with TRBJ1-1, with a weak D call TRBD1 (6 bases). This CDR3 is built from 14 residues. V lost 3 bases, J lost 6 bases, and 14 bases lay in between. CDR1 SGHAT and CDR2 FQNNGV come from the germline V gene. CDR3 in DNA: TGTGCCAGCAGCTTTACCAGGGGAGAGTCTGAAGCTTTCTTT. Translated, it gives CASSFTRGESEAFF.

The chain employs TRBV27 and TRBJ2-3, with a weak D call TRBD2 (6 bases). The length of the CDR3 is 15 residues. Germline loops: CDR1 MNHEY, CDR2 SMNVEV (reference sequence). The V and J ends lost 3 bases and 0 bases respectively, with 10 bases between them. Here the CDR3 reads CASSFSGGSTDTQYF. The CDR3 DNA reads TGTGCCAGCAGTTTTTCCGGGGGTAGCACAGATACGCAGTATTTT.

This clone has just a few counts. The rearrangement joins TRBV11-2 to TRBJ1-2; D ambiguous. The V and J ends lost 1 base and 5 bases respectively, with 8 bases between them. From germline, CDR1 is SGHAT and CDR2 FQNNGV. The CDR3 has 13 residues. This chain's CDR3 is CASSLGASYGYTF. The CDR3 DNA sequence: TGTGCCAGCAGCTTAGGGGCTTCATATGGCTACACCTTC.

The gene calls are TRBV11-2 and TRBJ1-2, with D possibly matching TRBD1 (5 bases). Per germline, CDR1 SGHAT and CDR2 FQNNGV. There are 16 residues in the CDR3. The V and J ends lost 4 bases and 1 base respectively, with 16 bases between them. CDR3 coding DNA: TGTGCCAGCAGCTCCCCGAAGACAGAGAATAACTATGGCTACACCTTC. Its protein product is CASSSPKTENNYGYTF.

The rearrangement uses TRBV6-1 and TRBJ2-7; D may be TRBD2 (5 bases). The CDR3 sequence is 14 residues long. Germline CDR1 MNHNS, CDR2 SASEGT. The V and J ends lost 4 bases and 2 bases respectively, with 12 bases between them. This chain's CDR3 is CASSAWTLTYEQYF. DNA for the CDR3: TGTGCCAGCAGTGCCTGGACTCTAACCTACGAGCAGTACTTC.

V and J are TRBV6-6 and TRBJ2-1; tentative D call: TRBD1 (6 bases). The length of the CDR3 is 15 residues. Germline CDR1 is MNHNY and CDR2 is SVGAGI (reference sequence). V was pared by 6 bases and J by 1 base, with 13 bases between. The CDR3 sequence: CASSPQGGSYNEQFF. CDR3 DNA: TGTGCCAGCAGCCCACAGGGTGGGTCCTACAATGAGCAGTTCTTC.

The CDR3 here is CASSLRQPGSSGNTIYF. The CDR3 region has the DNA TGCGCCAGCAGCTTGCGACAGCCTGGAAGCTCTGGAAACACCATATATTTT. The V gene is TRBV5-1, the J gene TRBJ1-3, with D possibly TRBD1 on 5 matching bases. The CDR3 has 17 amino acids. Trimming stripped 1 base from V and 0 bases from J, with 14 bases between. Germline V lookup: CDR1 SGHRS, CDR2 YFSETQ.

The rearrangement joins TRBV18 to TRBJ1-1; weak D call: TRBD1 (6 bases). Trimming cost V 3 bases and J 7 bases, with 15 bases left between them. CDR1 is KGHSH and CDR2 is LQKENI in the germline V gene. The length of the CDR3 is 14 residues. The CDR3 region has the DNA TGTGCCAGCTCACCTCTACGAAAGGACAGTGAAGCTTTCTTT. It yields the protein CASSPLRKDSEAFF.

The V gene is TRBV13, the J gene TRBJ2-7, with D perhaps TRBD2 (6 bases). The CDR3 length is 14 residues. CDR1 PRHDT and CDR2 FYEKMQ come from the germline V gene (reference sequence). Trimming removed 3 bases from V and 3 bases from J, with 12 bases in between. For the CDR3, the DNA is TGTGCCAGCAGCTTTCGGGGGTCATACTACGAGCAGTACTTC. Its protein product is CASSFRGSYYEQYF.

CDR3 in DNA: TGCGCCAGCCGAACAGGAAACATGAACACTGAAGCTTTCTTT. Amino acid sequence: CASRTGNMNTEAFF. V is TRBV10-2 and J is TRBJ1-1, with D possibly matching TRBD1 (5 bases). Per germline, CDR1 WSHSY and CDR2 SAAADI. Trimming left V 8 bases short and J 0 bases short, with 13 bases between. The CDR3 has 14 amino acids.

V and J are TRBV29-1 and TRBJ1-1, with 7 bases matching TRBD1. Trimming cost V 5 bases and J 2 bases; bases outside gene matches: 5. The CDR3 has 13 amino acids. From germline, CDR1 is SQVTM and CDR2 ANQGSEA. CDR3: CSVTGQFNTEAFF. CDR3 in DNA: TGCAGCGTTACGGGACAGTTTAACACTGAAGCTTTCTTT.

V is TRBV5-1 and J is TRBJ2-1; D not resolved. The germline V gene has CDR1 SGHRS and CDR2 YFSETQ. The CDR3 runs 13 residues. V was trimmed by 1 base and J by 7 bases, leaving 9 bases between them. CDR3: CASSLNLENEQFF. The CDR3 DNA is TGCGCCAGCAGCTTGAACTTAGAAAATGAGCAGTTCTTC.

This clone appeared a single time. The chain employs TRBV5-1 and TRBJ2-3; maybe TRBD2 (5 bases). CDR1 and CDR2 from the germline V gene are SGHRS and YFSETQ. V lost 5 bases and J lost 0, with 7 bases in between. CDR3 length: 13 amino acids. CDR3 nucleotides: TGCGCCAGCAGAGAGGGCAGCACAGATACGCAGTATTTT. This translates into CASREGSTDTQYF.

The V call is TRBV9, the J call TRBJ2-5; a weak D match, TRBD2 (6 bases). Trimming shortened V by 0 bases and J by 3 bases, and 9 bases separated the two germline ends. The germline CDR1 and CDR2 sequences are SGDLS and YYNGEE. The length of the CDR3 is 14 residues. CDR3 bases: TGTGCCAGCAGCGTAGCGCGGGGAAAAGAGACCCAGTACTTC. This encodes CASSVARGKETQYF.

The rearrangement uses TRBV4-3 and TRBJ2-3; weak D call: TRBD1 (5 bases). Trimming removed 2 bases from V and 2 bases from J, with 17 bases in between. CDR3 length equals 17 residues. Germline CDR1 LGHNA, CDR2 YSLEER. CDR3 sequence (DNA): TGCGCCAGCAGCCAACTCGATGCCAGGGTCCCCACAGATACGCAGTATTTT. Protein product: CASSQLDARVPTDTQYF.

In its sample, this clone was seen a few times. This chain uses TRBV5-5 with TRBJ2-1; 7 nucleotides align to TRBD1. The trim removed 0 bases at V and 5 bases at J, leaving 5 bases unmatched. The CDR3 has 15 amino acids. Germline CDR1 and CDR2: SGHKS and YYEKEE (reference sequence). The CDR3 here is CASSLGTGVDNEQFF. CDR3 nucleotide sequence: TGTGCCAGCAGCTTGGGAACAGGGGTGGACAATGAGCAGTTCTTC.

The V and J genes are TRBV13 and TRBJ1-1; D is ambiguous. The CDR3 is 17 residues long. Germline CDR1 is PRHDT and CDR2 is FYEKMQ (reference sequence). Trimming took off 4 bases at V and 4 bases at J, with 22 bases between the two ends. This CDR3 reads CASSSRAVSKRGTEAFF. CDR3 nucleotides: TGTGCCAGCAGCTCGAGGGCCGTATCGAAACGGGGCACTGAAGCTTTCTTT.

This sequence joins TRBV6-5 and TRBJ2-7; TRBD1 agrees at 8 bases. The CDR3 loop spans 16 amino acids. The germline V gene encodes CDR1 MNHEY and CDR2 SVGAGI. Trimming removed 0 bases from V and 6 bases from J; junction bases left unmatched: 10. CDR3 sequence (DNA): TGTGCCAGCAGTTACTCGGCGGGACAGGAATTTTTCGAGCAGTACTTC. This gives the protein CASSYSAGQEFFEQYF.

The CDR3 DNA reads as TGTGCCACCAGCCTCTACAGCTCTGGGGCCAACGTCCTGACTTTC. Translated, it gives CATSLYSSGANVLTF. The chain links TRBV15 to TRBJ2-6; D is undetermined. This CDR3 contains 15 residues. V was shortened by 5 bases and J by 0 bases, with 8 bases between the two germline ends. Germline CDR1 reads LNHNV; CDR2 reads YYDKDF (reference sequence).